Listed below are T cell receptor beta chains from one sample, sequenced in a study of T-cell reconstitution after alpha-beta-depleted transplantation in children. TCRdb re-derived calls from the PCR reads in MiXCR, one entry per CDR3 protein. The sample holds more than 250,000 distinct CDR3 sequences, 9.9% seen once. Sequenced material: PBMCs from the stem cell graft donor, taken from the stem cell graft. The receptor source for this set is a human donor who donated a stem cell graft to a child with SCID. Both conserved end residues are part of each CDR3. The order of the fields is V gene, clone size, D gene, J gene, CDR3 protein, CDR3 DNA. The D gene is left open where the match is weak. Size is omitted from some rows. Given values are once, few, many or a class for expanded clones.

TRBV20-1	-	TRBD1	TRBJ2-5	CSARTGEKETQYF	TGCAGTGCAAGGACAGGAGAGAAAGAGACCCAGTACTTC
TRBV11-2	few	-	TRBJ2-7	CASSLSEGKYEQYF	TGTGCCAGCAGCTTATCGGAGGGGAAATACGAGCAGTACTTC
TRBV27	-	-	TRBJ2-1	CASSFRQFAHEQFF	TGTGCCAGCAGTTTTCGGCAGTTCGCCCATGAGCAGTTCTTC
TRBV12-3/TRBV12-4	many	-	TRBJ2-3	CASSPAGDTQYF	TGTGCCAGCAGTCCCGCCGGGGATACGCAGTATTTT
TRBV7-3	-	-	TRBJ1-6	CASSHGQRNSPLHF	TGTGCCAGCAGCCATGGACAGAGGAATTCACCCCTCCACTTT
TRBV11-3	many	TRBD1	TRBJ2-2	CASSPPGQGSTGELFF	TGTGCCAGCAGCCCGCCGGGACAGGGGTCCACCGGGGAGCTGTTTTTT
TRBV25-1	many	-	TRBJ2-7	CASSPRHEQYF	TGTGCCAGCAGTCCAAGACACGAGCAGTACTTC
TRBV2	many	-	TRBJ1-1	CASQNTEAFF	TGTGCCAGCCAGAACACTGAAGCTTTCTTT
TRBV7-9	few	TRBD1	TRBJ2-1	CASRARQGVNEQFF	TGTGCCAGCAGGGCTAGACAGGGGGTGAATGAGCAGTTCTTC
TRBV12-3/TRBV12-4	many	TRBD1	TRBJ2-6	CASSSRTGKSGANVLTF	TGTGCCAGCAGTTCGAGGACAGGGAAATCTGGGGCCAACGTCCTGACTTTC
TRBV2	-	TRBD1	TRBJ2-7	CASRGTGGGAFYEQYF	TGTGCCAGCCGTGGGACAGGCGGCGGTGCATTCTACGAGCAGTACTTC
TRBV3-1	many	TRBD1	TRBJ1-2	CASSKGDRVYGYTF	TGTGCCAGCAGCAAGGGAGACAGGGTCTATGGCTACACCTTC
TRBV20-1	-	TRBD1	TRBJ1-1	CSANSGQRNTEAFF	TGCAGTGCCAACTCGGGACAGCGGAACACTGAAGCTTTCTTT
TRBV10-1	few	TRBD2	TRBJ2-5	CASSSSGGAEKETQYF	TGCGCCAGCAGTAGTAGCGGGGGAGCAGAGAAAGAGACCCAGTACTTC
TRBV9	many	-	TRBJ2-7	CASSARDGYEQYF	TGTGCCAGCAGCGCGAGGGATGGCTACGAGCAGTACTTC
TRBV2	few	-	TRBJ2-7	CAPKKETSFKDEQYF	TGTGCCCCTAAGAAAGAGACAAGCTTCAAGGACGAGCAGTACTTC
TRBV7-6	many	TRBD2	TRBJ2-7	CASSRGLAGTSYEQYF	TGTGCCAGCAGCCGTGGACTAGCGGGAACATCCTACGAGCAGTACTTC
TRBV5-1	-	TRBD2	TRBJ2-3	CASSFGSGGAVDTQYF	TGCGCCAGCAGCTTCGGGAGCGGGGGGGCAGTGGATACGCAGTATTTT
TRBV4-1	-	-	TRBJ1-6	CASSQVGTGNSPLHF	TGCGCCAGCAGCCAAGTAGGGACGGGTAATTCACCCCTCCACTTT
TRBV5-6	few	-	TRBJ1-1	CASSYQVTEAFF	TGTGCCAGCAGCTATCAAGTGACTGAAGCTTTCTTT
TRBV20-1	few	-	TRBJ2-7	CSARTSRGYEQYF	TGCAGTGCTAGAACGTCGAGGGGCTACGAGCAGTACTTC
TRBV19	-	-	TRBJ2-5	CASSTDSQETQYF	TGTGCCAGTAGTACAGATTCTCAAGAGACCCAGTACTTC
TRBV10-3	-	-	TRBJ2-1	CATARGGTYNEQFF	TGTGCCACCGCCCGGGGAGGAACCTACAATGAGCAGTTCTTC
TRBV11-2	-	TRBD2	TRBJ2-3	CASSELAGTDTQYF	TGTGCCAGCTCCGAACTAGCGGGGACAGATACGCAGTATTTT
TRBV5-1	-	-	TRBJ2-1	CASSTGHNEQFF	TGCGCCAGCAGCACAGGACACAATGAGCAGTTCTTC
TRBV7-3	few	TRBD2	TRBJ2-3	CASSSSGGAEFGWSDTQYF	TGTGCCAGCAGCTCTAGCGGGGGGGCTGAATTTGGTTGGTCAGATACGCAGTATTTT
TRBV15	-	-	TRBJ2-7	CATSREQGGDGYEQYF	TGTGCCACCAGCAGGGAACAGGGAGGCGACGGGTACGAGCAGTACTTC
TRBV10-3	-	TRBD1	TRBJ2-7	CAISNGQGPYEQYF	TGTGCCATCAGTAACGGACAGGGACCCTACGAGCAGTACTTC
TRBV12-3/TRBV12-4	many	-	TRBJ2-7	CASSLEQYGEQYF	TGTGCCAGCAGTTTGGAACAATACGGCGAGCAGTACTTC
TRBV11-1	few	TRBD1	TRBJ2-6	CASSLRTRGTSGANVLTF	TGTGCCAGCAGCTTACGGACCAGGGGGACCTCTGGGGCCAACGTCCTGACTTTC
TRBV18	-	-	TRBJ1-4	CASSPQDGEKLFF	TGTGCCAGCTCACCACAGGACGGCGAAAAACTGTTTTTT
TRBV29-1	few	-	TRBJ2-3	CSVEDRAGTSTDTQYF	TGCAGCGTTGAAGATAGGGCTGGGACTAGCACAGATACGCAGTATTTT
TRBV5-1	many	-	TRBJ2-7	CASSTGQNIDHEQYF	TGCGCCAGCAGCACCGGACAGAATATAGACCACGAGCAGTACTTC
TRBV5-1	many	-	TRBJ2-6	CASSPEFSGANVLTF	TGCGCCAGCAGCCCTGAATTCTCTGGGGCCAACGTCCTGACTTTC
TRBV5-5	few	-	TRBJ2-1	CASSLTRGSSYNEQFF	TGTGCCAGCAGCTTGACTCGGGGTTCCTCCTACAATGAGCAGTTCTTC
TRBV7-2	-	-	TRBJ2-5	CASSFYREETQYF	TGTGCCAGCAGCTTCTACAGGGAAGAGACCCAGTACTTC
TRBV18	-	TRBD2	TRBJ2-7	CASRGGAGPYEQYF	TGTGCCAGCCGGGGGGGGGCCGGACCCTACGAGCAGTACTTC
TRBV29-1	-	-	TRBJ1-5	CSVAEGSNQPQHF	TGCAGCGTCGCCGAAGGGAGCAATCAGCCCCAGCATTTT
TRBV10-3	-	-	TRBJ1-2	CAISEPGDIHGYTF	TGTGCCATCAGTGAACCAGGGGATATTCATGGCTACACCTTC
TRBV27	-	TRBD2	TRBJ2-1	CASSLRTSGGLSYNEQFF	TGTGCCAGCAGTTTAAGGACTAGCGGGGGACTCTCCTACAATGAGCAGTTCTTC
TRBV20-1	few	-	TRBJ2-7	CSARDEARYEQYF	TGCAGTGCTAGAGATGAGGCCCGCTACGAGCAGTACTTC
TRBV12-3/TRBV12-4	few	-	TRBJ2-1	CASAGATQFF	TGTGCCAGCGCAGGGGCAACCCAGTTCTTC
TRBV5-1	-	TRBD1	TRBJ2-5	CASRRGGLEETQYF	TGCGCCAGCAGGAGAGGGGGCTTGGAAGAGACCCAGTACTTC
TRBV29-1	many	-	TRBJ1-4	CSVDVDSTEKLFF	TGCAGCGTTGACGTGGACAGTACAGAAAAACTGTTTTTT
TRBV19	-	-	TRBJ2-7	CASSQRTGAWEQYF	TGTGCCAGTAGCCAGAGGACGGGGGCCTGGGAGCAGTACTTC
TRBV6-1	few	-	TRBJ1-6	CASSREGGYNSPLHF	TGTGCCAGCAGTCGGGAAGGGGGCTATAATTCACCCCTCCACTTT